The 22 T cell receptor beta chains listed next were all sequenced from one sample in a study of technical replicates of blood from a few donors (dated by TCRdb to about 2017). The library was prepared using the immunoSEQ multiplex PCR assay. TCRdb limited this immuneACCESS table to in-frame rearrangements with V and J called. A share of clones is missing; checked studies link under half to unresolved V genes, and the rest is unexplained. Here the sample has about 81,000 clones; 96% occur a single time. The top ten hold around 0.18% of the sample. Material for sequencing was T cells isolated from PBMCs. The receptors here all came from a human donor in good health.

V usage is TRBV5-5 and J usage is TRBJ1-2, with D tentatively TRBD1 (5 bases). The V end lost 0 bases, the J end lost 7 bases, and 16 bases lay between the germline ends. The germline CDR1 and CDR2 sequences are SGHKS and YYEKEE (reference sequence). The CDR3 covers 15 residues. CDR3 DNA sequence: TGTGCCAGCAGCTTGGCAGGCTTTAGGGGTGGTGGCTACACCTTC. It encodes CASSLAGFRGGGYTF. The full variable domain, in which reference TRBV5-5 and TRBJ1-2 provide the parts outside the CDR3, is DAGVTQSPTHLIKTRGQQVTLRCSPISGHKSVSWYQQVLGQGPQFIFQYYEKEERGRGNFPDRFSARQFPNYSSELNVNALLLGDSALYLCASSLAGFRGGGYTFGSGTRLTVV.

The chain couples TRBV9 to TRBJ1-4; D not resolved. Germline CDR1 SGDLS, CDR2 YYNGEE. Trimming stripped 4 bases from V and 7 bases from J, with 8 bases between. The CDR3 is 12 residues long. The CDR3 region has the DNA TGTGCCAGCAGCCTAACGGGTGAAAAACTGTTTTTT. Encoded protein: CASSLTGEKLFF.

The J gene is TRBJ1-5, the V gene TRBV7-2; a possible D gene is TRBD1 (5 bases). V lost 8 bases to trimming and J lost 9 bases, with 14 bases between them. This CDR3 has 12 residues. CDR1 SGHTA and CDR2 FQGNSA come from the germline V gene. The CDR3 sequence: CASGYQGRPQHF. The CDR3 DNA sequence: TGTGCCAGCGGTTACCAGGGAAGGCCCCAGCATTTT. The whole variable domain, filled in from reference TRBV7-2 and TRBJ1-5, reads GAGVSQSPSNKVTEKGKDVELRCDPISGHTALYWYRQSLGQGLEFLIYFQGNSAPDKSGLPSDRFSAERTGGSVSTLTIQRTQQEDSAVYLCASGYQGRPQHFGDGTRLSIL.

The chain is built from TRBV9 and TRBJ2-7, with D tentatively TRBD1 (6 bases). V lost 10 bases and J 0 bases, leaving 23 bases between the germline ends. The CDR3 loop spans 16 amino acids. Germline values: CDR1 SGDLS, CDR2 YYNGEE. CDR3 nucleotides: TGTGCCGGACAGCGAGGGGTTAAGGTTGCCTCCTACGAGCAGTACTTC. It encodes CAGQRGVKVASYEQYF.

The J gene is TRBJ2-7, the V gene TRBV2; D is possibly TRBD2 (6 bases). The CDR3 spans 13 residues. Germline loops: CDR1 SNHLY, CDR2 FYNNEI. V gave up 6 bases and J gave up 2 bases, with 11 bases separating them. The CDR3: CASSELATYEQYF. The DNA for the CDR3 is TGTGCCAGCAGCGAACTAGCAACCTACGAGCAGTACTTC. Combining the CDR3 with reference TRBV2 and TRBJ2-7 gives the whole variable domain EPEVTQTPSHQVTQMGQEVILRCVPISNHLYFYWYRQILGQKVEFLVSFYNNEISEKSEIFDDQFSVERPDGSNFTLKIRSTKLEDSAMYFCASSELATYEQYFGPGTRLTVT.

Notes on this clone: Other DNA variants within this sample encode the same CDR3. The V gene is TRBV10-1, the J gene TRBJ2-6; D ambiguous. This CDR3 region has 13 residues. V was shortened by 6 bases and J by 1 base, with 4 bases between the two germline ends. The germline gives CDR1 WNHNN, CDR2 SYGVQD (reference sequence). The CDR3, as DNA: TGCGCCAGCAGCCTGTCTGGGGCCAACGTCCTGACTTTC. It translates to CASSLSGANVLTF.

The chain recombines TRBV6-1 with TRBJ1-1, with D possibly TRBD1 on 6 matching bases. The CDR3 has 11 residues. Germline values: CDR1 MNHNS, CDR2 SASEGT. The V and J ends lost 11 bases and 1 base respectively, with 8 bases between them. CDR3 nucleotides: TGTGCCGTACAGGGGAACACTGAAGCTTTCTTT. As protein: CAVQGNTEAFF.

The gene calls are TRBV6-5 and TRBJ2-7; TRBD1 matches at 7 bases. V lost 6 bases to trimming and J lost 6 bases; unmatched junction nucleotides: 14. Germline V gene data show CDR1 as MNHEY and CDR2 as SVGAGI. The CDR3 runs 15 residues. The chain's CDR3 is CASRHRTGLSSEQYF. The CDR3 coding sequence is TGTGCCAGCAGACACAGGACAGGTCTAAGTAGCGAGCAGTACTTC.

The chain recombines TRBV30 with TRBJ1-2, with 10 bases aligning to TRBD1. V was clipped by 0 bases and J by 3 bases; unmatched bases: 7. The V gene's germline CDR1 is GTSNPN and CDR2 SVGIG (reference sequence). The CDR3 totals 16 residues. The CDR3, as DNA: TGTGCCTGGAGTGTAAAAGGACAGGGGGGCCACTATGGCTACACCTTC. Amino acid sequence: CAWSVKGQGGHYGYTF.

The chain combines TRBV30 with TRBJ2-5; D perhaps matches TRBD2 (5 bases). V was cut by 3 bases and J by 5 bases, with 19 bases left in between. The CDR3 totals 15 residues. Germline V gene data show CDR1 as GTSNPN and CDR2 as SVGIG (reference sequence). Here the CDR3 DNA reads TGTGCCTGGAGCGACTCCGGACTCTCTGGGGAGACCCAGTACTTC. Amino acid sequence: CAWSDSGLSGETQYF.

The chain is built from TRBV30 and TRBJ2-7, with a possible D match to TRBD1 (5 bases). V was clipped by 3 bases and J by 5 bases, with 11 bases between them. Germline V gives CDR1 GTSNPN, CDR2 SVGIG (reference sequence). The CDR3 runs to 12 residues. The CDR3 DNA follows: TGTGCCTGGAGCCAAATGACAGACGAGCAGTACTTC. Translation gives CAWSQMTDEQYF.

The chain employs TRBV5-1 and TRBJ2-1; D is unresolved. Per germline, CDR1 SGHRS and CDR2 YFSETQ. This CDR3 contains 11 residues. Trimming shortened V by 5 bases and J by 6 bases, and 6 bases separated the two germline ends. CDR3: CASRQTNEQFF. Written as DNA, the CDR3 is TGCGCCAGCAGACAGACCAATGAGCAGTTCTTC.

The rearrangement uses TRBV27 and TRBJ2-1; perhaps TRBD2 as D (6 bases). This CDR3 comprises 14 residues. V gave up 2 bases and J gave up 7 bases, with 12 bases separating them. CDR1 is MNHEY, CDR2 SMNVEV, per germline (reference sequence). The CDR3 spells CASSLMGGRNEQFF. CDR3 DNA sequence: TGTGCCAGCAGTTTAATGGGGGGTAGGAATGAGCAGTTCTTC.

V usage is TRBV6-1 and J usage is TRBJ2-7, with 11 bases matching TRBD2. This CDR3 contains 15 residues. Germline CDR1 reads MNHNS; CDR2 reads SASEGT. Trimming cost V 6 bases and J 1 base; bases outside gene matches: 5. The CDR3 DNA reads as TGTGCCAGCAGAGTAGCGGGAGGGCTGTCCTACGAGCAGTACTTC. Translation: CASRVAGGLSYEQYF.

The chain's CDR3 is CASSPRTSGNEQFF. As DNA, the CDR3 is TGTGCCAGCAGCCCGCGGACCTCGGGGAATGAGCAGTTCTTC. The chain joins TRBV11-3 to TRBJ2-1, with TRBD2 as a possible D gene (5 bases). CDR3 length: 14 amino acids. Germline V CDR1 and CDR2: SGHNT, YENEEA. V gave up 5 bases and J gave up 7 bases, with 15 bases separating them.

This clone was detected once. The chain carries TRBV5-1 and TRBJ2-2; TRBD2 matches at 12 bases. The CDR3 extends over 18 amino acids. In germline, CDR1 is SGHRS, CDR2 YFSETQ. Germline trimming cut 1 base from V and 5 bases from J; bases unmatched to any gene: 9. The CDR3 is CASSLRGLGTSGTGELFF. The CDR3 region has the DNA TGCGCCAGCAGCTTGCGGGGACTCGGGACTAGCGGGACCGGGGAGCTGTTTTTT.

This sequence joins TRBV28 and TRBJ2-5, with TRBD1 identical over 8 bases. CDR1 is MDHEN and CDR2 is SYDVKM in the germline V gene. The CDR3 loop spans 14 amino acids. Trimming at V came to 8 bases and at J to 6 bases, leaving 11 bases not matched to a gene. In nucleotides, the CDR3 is TGTGCCAGCCGGCCCGAGCAGGGGGCGAAGACCCAGTACTTC. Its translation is CASRPEQGAKTQYF.

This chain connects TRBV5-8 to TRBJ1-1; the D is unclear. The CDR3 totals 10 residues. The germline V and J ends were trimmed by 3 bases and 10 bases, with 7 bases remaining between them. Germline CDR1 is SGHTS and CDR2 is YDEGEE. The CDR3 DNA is TGTGCCAGCAGCTCCGAGCGAGCTTTCTTT. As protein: CASSSERAFF.

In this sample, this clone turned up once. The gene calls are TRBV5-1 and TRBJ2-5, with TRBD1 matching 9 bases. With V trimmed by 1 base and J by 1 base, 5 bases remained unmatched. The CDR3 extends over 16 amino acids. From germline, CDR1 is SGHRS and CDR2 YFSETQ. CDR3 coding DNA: TGCGCCAGCAGCTTGCGACAGGGGGTCAGCCAAGAGACCCAGTACTTC. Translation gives CASSLRQGVSQETQYF.

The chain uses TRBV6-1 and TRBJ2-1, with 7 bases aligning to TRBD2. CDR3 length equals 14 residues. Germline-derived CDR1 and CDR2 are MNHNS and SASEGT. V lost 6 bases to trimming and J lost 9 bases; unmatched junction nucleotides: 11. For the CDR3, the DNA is TGTGCCAGCAGGGACACTAGCGCTGTGGGTGAGCAGTTCTTC. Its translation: CASRDTSAVGEQFF.

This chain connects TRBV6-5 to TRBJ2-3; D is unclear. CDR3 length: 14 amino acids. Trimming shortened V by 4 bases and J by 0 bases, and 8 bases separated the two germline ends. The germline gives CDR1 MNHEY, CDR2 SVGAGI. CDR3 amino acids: CASSLRSSTDTQYF. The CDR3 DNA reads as TGTGCCAGCAGTTTGAGGTCCAGCACAGATACGCAGTATTTT.

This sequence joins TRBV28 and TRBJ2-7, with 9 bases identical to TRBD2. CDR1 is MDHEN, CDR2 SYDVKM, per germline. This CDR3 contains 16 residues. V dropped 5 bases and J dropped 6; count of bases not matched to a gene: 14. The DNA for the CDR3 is TGTGCCAGCAGTCGGCTCGGGGCGGGAGGGCTAGGCGAGCAGTACTTC. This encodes CASSRLGAGGLGEQYF.